The rows below give T cell receptor beta chains drawn from one sample of a study of identical twins. TCRdb redid the calling of the 5' RACE reads with MiXCR, one entry per CDR3 protein. The table lists some 560,000 distinct CDR3 sequences, roughly 9.5% of them singletons. This sample also belongs to another study, concerning yellow fever vaccine responses in identical twins.

Sample: PBMCs. All receptors come from a woman younger than 30 in good health. The CDR3 runs from the conserved cysteine through the conserved F or W. The order of the fields is CDR3 length, V gene, clone size, D gene, J gene, CDR3 DNA, CDR3 protein. The D gene is left open where the match is weak. The size field is filled for only some rows; it gives once, few, many or a size class.

18	TRBV11-2	.	TRBD2	TRBJ2-7	TGTGCCAGCAGCTTAGTGTCGCCCAGCGGGGCCGCAGCCTACGAGCAGTACTTC	CASSLVSPSGAAAYEQYF
15	TRBV4-3	many	.	TRBJ2-7	TGCGCCAGCAGCCAAGATCTCACGGGTCTTGGGGAGCAGTACTTC	CASSQDLTGLGEQYF
17	TRBV4-3	.	TRBD2	TRBJ2-6	TGCGCCAGCAGCCTAGCCCCGGGGGGGGCTGGGGCCAACGTCCTGACTTTC	CASSLAPGGAGANVLTF
17	TRBV12-3/TRBV12-4	.	.	TRBJ2-2	TGTGCCAGCAGTTTGATAGGTTGGGTCTCGAACACCGGGGAGCTGTTTTTT	CASSLIGWVSNTGELFF
14	TRBV6-5	.	.	TRBJ1-1	TGTGCCAGCAGTTACCCGACAGGGAACACTGAAGCTTTCTTT	CASSYPTGNTEAFF
13	TRBV15	many	.	TRBJ2-7	TGTGCCACCAGCAGAAACGGACCAGACGAGCAGTACTTC	CATSRNGPDEQYF
17	TRBV28	many	TRBD1	TRBJ1-1	TGTGCCAGCAGTTTGGTTCAGGGGGCGCTTGGGAACACTGAAGCTTTCTTT	CASSLVQGALGNTEAFF
11	TRBV10-3	few	TRBD1	TRBJ2-7	TGTGCCATCAGACAGGGGAACGAGCAGTACTTC	CAIRQGNEQYF
16	TRBV10-3	many	.	TRBJ2-7	TGTGCCATCAGTGCCCTGGATGTGCCAGTTACCTACGAGCAGTACTTC	CAISALDVPVTYEQYF
14	TRBV5-1	many	TRBD1	TRBJ2-1	TGCGCCAGCTTTCCGGGACAGAAGAACAATGAGCAGTTCTTC	CASFPGQKNNEQFF
19	TRBV10-3	few	.	TRBJ1-2	TGTGCCATCAGTGAAAGAGCCAGGGGCCGTGCTGCGTCTAACTATGGCTACACCTTC	CAISERARGRAASNYGYTF
14	TRBV5-1	few	.	TRBJ2-3	TGCGCCAGCAGCTTGGTATTAGATGACTATACGCAGTATTTT	CASSLVLDDYTQYF
15	TRBV4-2	many	.	TRBJ1-1	TGTGCCAGCAGCCAAGATCAGGAGATGAACACTGAAGCTTTCTTT	CASSQDQEMNTEAFF
18	TRBV7-2	.	TRBD2	TRBJ2-3	TGTGCCAGCAGCTTAGCCCAGGGGACTAGCGGGAGGGCTGATACGCAGTATTTT	CASSLAQGTSGRADTQYF
15	TRBV5-1	many	TRBD1	TRBJ2-3	TGCGCCAGCAGCCTGGACAGGGGGAGCACAGATACGCAGTATTTT	CASSLDRGSTDTQYF
12	TRBV20-1	many	.	TRBJ2-2	TGCAGTGCTTTGGGGGACACCGGGGAGCTGTTTTTT	CSALGDTGELFF
13	TRBV20-1	many	.	TRBJ2-1	TGCAGTGCTAGCCTGACTAGCTACAATGAGCAGTTCTTC	CSASLTSYNEQFF
14	TRBV12-3/TRBV12-4	few	.	TRBJ2-4	TGTGCCAGCAGTTTTCGTAGGGGACTAAACATTCAGTACTTC	CASSFRRGLNIQYF
15	TRBV11-2	.	.	TRBJ2-7	TGTGCCAGCAGCTTATCGCCGGTCTATCCGCACGAGCAGTACTTC	CASSLSPVYPHEQYF
12	TRBV28	.	.	TRBJ1-6	TGTGCCAGCAGGCGCCAGGATTCACCCCTCCACTTT	CASRRQDSPLHF
13	TRBV10-3	few	.	TRBJ2-1	TGTGCCATCAGTGAGTTAGGTGACAATGAGCAGTTCTTC	CAISELGDNEQFF
16	TRBV9	.	TRBD1	TRBJ2-2	TGTGCCAGCAGCCCTAGGGGACAGGGGCCCACCGGGGAGCTGTTTTTT	CASSPRGQGPTGELFF
13	TRBV6-5	many	.	TRBJ1-1	TGTGCCAGCAGTTACGACACTTACACTGAAGCTTTCTTT	CASSYDTYTEAFF
15	TRBV15	.	.	TRBJ2-5	TGTGCCACCAGCAGAGACGGGGGTTCGGGGGAGACCCAGTACTTC	CATSRDGGSGETQYF
15	TRBV27	.	.	TRBJ2-7	TGTGCCAGCAGCCCTGTGGCTAGCGCAGCCTACGAGCAGTACTTC	CASSPVASAAYEQYF
15	TRBV7-2	few	TRBD1	TRBJ2-5	TGTGCCAGCAGCTGGGGGACAGGGGGTTTGGAGACCCAGTACTTC	CASSWGTGGLETQYF
15	TRBV11-2	few	.	TRBJ1-1	TGTGCCAGCAGCTTAGATCTAGAGACTACAGGTGAAGCTTTCTTT	CASSLDLETTGEAFF
14	TRBV5-1	many	.	TRBJ2-2	TGCGCCAGCAGAGACACAAGGCGCACCGGGGAGCTGTTTTTT	CASRDTRRTGELFF